This TCR beta chain stems from a study of shared clonotypes between healthy human individuals. In this sample, this clone turned up once. Its antigen remains unidentified. Here immunoSEQ multiplex PCR was the method, and the copy in TCRdb shows in-frame clones only, minus some. Here the sample spans a few hundred thousand clones, around 95% being singletons. The naive CD8 fraction comprised CD45RO-negative cells positively selected for CCR7 and excluded terminally differentiated effector memory CD45RA+ cells. Donors had no recently reported acute infections or vaccinations and were HIV-negative. Study-wide findings and caveats: In this cohort, only blood was sampled, and tissue repertoires likely differ. Between a few donors, naive CD4 clonotypes were shared at a level of about 5%.

The ends were cut back, 10 bases at V and 7 bases at J, with 16 bases in the middle. CDR3 length equals 12 residues. The germline V gene encodes CDR1 MNHNS and CDR2 SASEGT. The source is a woman in her 30s in good health. V and J are TRBV6-1 and TRBJ1-1, with D possibly being TRBD1 (6 bases). Source material: naive CD8+ T cells sorted from blood. CDR3 sequence reads: CAIGGARVEAFF. The CDR3, as DNA: TGTGCCATCGGGGGGGCGAGGGTTGAAGCTTTCTTT.